Here is one T cell receptor (beta chain) with its context. This sample is part of a study of T cells expressing NK-cell markers. Study information: Among eight sequenced donors, seven carried HCMV seropositivity while one was seronegative.

TCRdb re-called the 5' RACE reads; one entry per CDR3 protein, DNA not given. This sample's table reports over 120,000 distinct CDR3 sequences. The CDR3 runs 15 residues. Germline lookup yields CDR1 SEHNR and CDR2 FQNEAQ (reference sequence). The TCR comes from a man between 18 and 29 years old in good health. This chain links TRBV7-9 with TRBJ1-2; TCRdb reports TRBD1, a call that lacks DNA to check it against. Specimen: blood T cells: a sorted CD56 or NKG2C T cell subset, CD4+ or CD8+ T cells, or bulk PBMC T cells (not recorded which). CDR3 loop: CASSSETGWDYGYTF.